The 32 T cell receptor beta chains below were found in one sample sequenced in a study of cytomegalovirus exposure and HLA in healthy donors. PCR employed 60 Vbeta and 13 Jbeta primers. The table came from immunoSEQ multiplex PCR; TCRdb's copy has only in-frame clones and leaves some out. The sample has about 210,000 clones. The source material was PBMCs. The receptors here all came from a woman under 40 in good health and CMV-seropositive.

The V gene is TRBV19, the J gene TRBJ2-2; 9 bases align to TRBD2. The CDR3 spans 14 residues. The J segment lost 4 bases and the V segment lost 10 bases, leaving 7 bases of the junction unmatched. CDR1 and CDR2 from the germline V gene are LNHDA and SQIVND (reference sequence). In DNA form, the CDR3 reads TGTGCCACGATAGCGGGAGAGGTCACCGGGGAGCTGTTTTTT. This sequence encodes CATIAGEVTGELFF.

Regarding this clone: The same CDR3 arises from other DNA sequences in this sample as well. The chain recombines TRBV9 with TRBJ1-1; D unclear. V lost 3 bases and J lost 2, with 8 bases in between. The CDR3 extends over 13 amino acids. Per the germline V gene, CDR1 is SGDLS and CDR2 is YYNGEE. The CDR3 reads CASSETPNTEAFF. The CDR3, as DNA: TGTGCCAGCAGCGAAACACCAAACACTGAAGCTTTCTTT.

This rearrangement joins TRBV19 to TRBJ2-5, with 8 bases aligning to TRBD1. The CDR3 sequence is 13 residues long. Germline V lookup: CDR1 LNHDA, CDR2 SQIVND (reference sequence). V dropped 5 bases and J dropped 4; count of bases not matched to a gene: 3. This CDR3 is CASSSQGVETQYF. CDR3 nucleotide sequence: TGTGCCAGTAGTTCACAGGGGGTAGAGACCCAGTACTTC.

The chain carries TRBV7-8 and TRBJ1-2, with a possible D match to TRBD1 (5 bases). The CDR3 is 11 residues long. CDR1 is SGHVS and CDR2 is FQNEAQ in the germline V gene. The V end lost 3 bases, the J end lost 10 bases, and 9 bases lay between the germline ends. The CDR3 spells CASSLDTYYTF. Written as DNA, the CDR3 is TGTGCCAGCAGCTTGGACACATACTACACCTTC.

The chain couples TRBV7-9 to TRBJ2-4, with D maybe TRBD2 (5 bases). CDR3 length equals 14 residues. Trimming stripped 0 bases from V and 6 bases from J, with 9 bases between. Germline CDR1 reads SEHNR; CDR2 reads FQNEAQ (reference sequence). The CDR3 sequence: CASSLAASSNIQYF. Here the CDR3 DNA reads TGTGCCAGCAGCTTAGCCGCTAGCTCAAACATTCAGTACTTC. Variable domain in full (rest from reference TRBV7-9 and TRBJ2-4): DTGVSQNPRHKITKRGQNVTFRCDPISEHNRLYWYRQTLGQGPEFLTYFQNEAQLEKSRLLSDRFSAERPKGSFSTLEIQRTEQGDSAMYLCASSLAASSNIQYFGAGTRLSVL.

The chain recombines TRBV19 with TRBJ1-6; D is possibly TRBD1 (6 bases). Trimming cost V 6 bases and J 6 bases, with 12 bases left between them. Germline-derived CDR1 and CDR2 are LNHDA and SQIVND (reference sequence). The CDR3 totals 14 residues. CDR3 amino acids: CASRHKQGNSPLHF. DNA for the CDR3: TGTGCCAGTAGGCACAAACAGGGTAATTCACCCCTCCACTTT.

The chain employs TRBV19 and TRBJ2-1; 10 nucleotides line up with TRBD2. The CDR3 loop spans 15 amino acids. Trimming cost V 5 bases and J 6 bases; bases outside gene matches: 7. The V gene's germline CDR1 is LNHDA and CDR2 SQIVND (reference sequence). The CDR3 DNA reads as TGTGCCAGTAGTGTCCTAGCGGGGGTGGTCAATGAGCAGTTCTTC. Encoded protein: CASSVLAGVVNEQFF.

V gene TRBV19 combines with J gene TRBJ2-1; TRBD2 matches at 10 bases. Germline lookup yields CDR1 LNHDA and CDR2 SQIVND (reference sequence). The CDR3 is 15 amino acids. The V segment lost 5 bases and the J segment 0 bases; nucleotides outside the gene matches: 1. This CDR3 reads CASSASGSSYNEQFF. In DNA form, the CDR3 reads TGTGCCAGTAGTGCTAGCGGGAGCTCCTACAATGAGCAGTTCTTC.

This chain uses TRBV9 with TRBJ2-2, with 16 bases fitting TRBD2. Germline V gene sequence: CDR1 SGDLS, CDR2 YYNGEE. After removal of 4 bases from V and 4 bases from J, the junction contained 7 bases not matched to a gene. The length of the CDR3 is 18 residues. CDR3 sequence reads: CASSLGLAGGVSTGELFF. The CDR3 coding sequence is TGTGCCAGCAGCTTGGGACTAGCGGGAGGGGTGAGCACCGGGGAGCTGTTTTTT.

A remark on this clone: This specimen includes other DNA sequences encoding the same CDR3. The rearrangement joins TRBV27 to TRBJ1-5; perhaps TRBD1 as D (6 bases). Trimming took off 3 bases at V and 0 bases at J, with 6 bases between the two ends. Germline values: CDR1 MNHEY, CDR2 SMNVEV (reference sequence). The CDR3 is made up of 14 amino acids. In DNA form, the CDR3 reads TGTGCCAGCAGTTTCAGGGGTAGCAATCAGCCCCAGCATTTT. It specifies CASSFRGSNQPQHF.

The rearrangement joins TRBV18 to TRBJ2-1; 11 positions agree with TRBD2. There are 14 residues in the CDR3. The junction had 4 bases not matched to a gene; V was cut back by 3 bases and J by 9 bases. CDR1 KGHSH and CDR2 LQKENI come from the germline V gene. Here the CDR3 DNA reads TGTGCCAGCTCACCTAGCGGGGGGGATTTTGAGCAGTTCTTC. It translates to CASSPSGGDFEQFF.

V usage is TRBV2 and J usage is TRBJ1-2, with TRBD1 identical over 7 bases. CDR1 is SNHLY and CDR2 is FYNNEI in the germline V gene. J gave up 0 bases and V 4 bases, and 2 bases lay outside the gene matches. This CDR3 contains 14 residues. The chain's CDR3 is CASSGDSSNYGYTF. DNA of the CDR3: TGTGCCAGCAGTGGGGACAGTTCTAACTATGGCTACACCTTC.

The rearrangement joins TRBV6-1 to TRBJ2-7, with TRBD1 matching 7 bases. Germline V gene lookup returns CDR1 MNHNS and CDR2 SASEGT. This CDR3 comprises 14 residues. V lost 7 bases, J lost 1 base, and 7 bases stayed unmatched. The CDR3 DNA reads as TGTGCCAGCAACCGGGACAGTCCTTCCTACGAGCAGTACTTC. Its protein is CASNRDSPSYEQYF.

V is TRBV7-2 and J is TRBJ2-7; 7 bases line up with TRBD1. The CDR3 is 15 amino acids. The V gene end was trimmed by 4 bases and the J gene end by 2 bases; junction bases not matched to a gene: 8. CDR1 is SGHTA, CDR2 FQGNSA, per germline. The CDR3 region is CASSSDRDSTYEQYF. The CDR3 nucleotides read TGTGCCAGCAGCTCAGACAGGGATTCCACCTACGAGCAGTACTTC.

This sequence joins TRBV29-1 and TRBJ2-1; 9 nucleotides agree with TRBD1. With 4 bases clipped from V and 4 bases from J, the junction kept 8 bases outside the gene matches. CDR3 length equals 15 residues. Germline V CDR1 and CDR2: SQVTM, ANQGSEA. CDR3 region: CSVATGGKLYNEQFF. CDR3 nucleotide sequence: TGCAGCGTTGCCACAGGGGGCAAACTTTACAATGAGCAGTTCTTC.

V and J are TRBV5-8 and TRBJ2-7; weak D call: TRBD1 (5 bases). Trimming shortened V by 3 bases and J by 5 bases, and 12 bases separated the two germline ends. Germline CDR1 SGHTS, CDR2 YDEGEE. The CDR3 loop spans 13 amino acids. The CDR3: CASSSEVRDEQYF. DNA for the CDR3: TGTGCCAGCAGCTCAGAGGTCAGGGACGAGCAGTACTTC.

The chain recombines TRBV2 with TRBJ2-1; a possible D gene is TRBD1 (6 bases). Trimming removed 6 bases from V and 7 bases from J, with 13 bases in between. CDR3 size: 13 residues. Per the germline V gene, CDR1 is SNHLY and CDR2 is FYNNEI. This chain's CDR3 is CASRTQGLNEQFF. CDR3 nucleotides: TGTGCCAGCAGAACACAGGGTCTGAATGAGCAGTTCTTC.

The chain links TRBV15 to TRBJ2-1; 10 nucleotides match TRBD2. CDR1 is LNHNV, CDR2 YYDKDF, per germline (reference sequence). After removal of 2 bases from V and 9 bases from J, the junction contained 10 bases not matched to a gene. The CDR3 covers 16 residues. The CDR3 DNA sequence: TGTGCCACCAGCAGACTACTAGCGGGAAGGGGCGGTGAGCAGTTCTTC. It specifies CATSRLLAGRGGEQFF. Using reference TRBV15 and TRBJ2-1 for the parts outside the CDR3, the full variable domain is DAMVIQNPRYQVTQFGKPVTLSCSQTLNHNVMYWYQQKSSQAPKLLFHYYDKDFNNEADTPDNFQSRRPNTSFCFLDIRSPGLGDTAMYLCATSRLLAGRGGEQFFGPGTRLTVL.

The rearrangement links TRBV5-6 to TRBJ1-4; TRBD1 agrees at 9 bases. The CDR3 is 14 residues long. J lost 8 bases, V lost 1 base, and 3 bases had no gene match. Germline values: CDR1 SGHDT, CDR2 YYEEEE. The chain's CDR3 is CASSLKQGAEKLFF. The CDR3 DNA is TGTGCCAGCAGCTTGAAACAGGGGGCAGAAAAACTGTTTTTT.

As for this clone: Within the sample, other DNA sequences also encode this same CDR3. The J gene is TRBJ2-3, the V gene TRBV25-1; the D is unclear. Germline V gene data show CDR1 as MGHDK and CDR2 as SYGVNS. The V end lost 0 bases, the J end lost 3 bases, and 7 bases lay between the germline ends. This CDR3 spans 14 amino acids. The CDR3 is CASSEYSLTDTQYF. CDR3 bases: TGTGCCAGCAGTGAATATTCTTTGACAGATACGCAGTATTTT.

The chain has TRBV4-2 and TRBJ2-3; maybe TRBD2 (6 bases). Germline V lookup: CDR1 LGHNA, CDR2 YNFKEQ. With 4 bases removed from V and 5 bases from J, the gap between germline ends came to 19 bases. This CDR3 has 16 amino acids. DNA of the CDR3: TGTGCCAGCAGCCCACCCTCGAGGCTAGCGAGAGATACGCAGTATTTT. Amino acids: CASSPPSRLARDTQYF.

This chain uses TRBV15 with TRBJ1-2; a possible D gene is TRBD1 (5 bases). Germline values: CDR1 LNHNV, CDR2 YYDKDF (reference sequence). The V end was cut by 3 bases, the J end by 8 bases, with 16 bases between. This CDR3 region has 14 residues. The chain's CDR3 is CATSSRDSLRGYTF. The CDR3 nucleotides read TGTGCCACCAGCAGCCGGGACTCGTTACGGGGCTACACCTTC.

This chain joins TRBV10-3 and TRBJ2-1, with TRBD2 identical over 11 bases. This CDR3 has 18 residues. The V gene end was trimmed by 5 bases and the J gene end by 0 bases; junction bases not matched to a gene: 9. From germline, CDR1 is ENHRY and CDR2 SYGVKD. Here the CDR3 DNA reads TGTGCCATCAGTACTCTAGCGGGGGGCCAGAGCTCCTACAATGAGCAGTTCTTC. Its translation is CAISTLAGGQSSYNEQFF.

This chain uses TRBV7-9 with TRBJ1-2; maybe TRBD1 (6 bases). The germline CDR1 and CDR2 sequences are SEHNR and FQNEAQ (reference sequence). CDR3 length equals 17 residues. The ends were cut back, 1 base at V and 6 bases at J, with 21 bases in the middle. The CDR3 bases are TGTGCCAGCAGCTTAGAAGCCCCCAACTCAGGGGAAGATGGCTACACCTTC. Protein: CASSLEAPNSGEDGYTF. The variable domain in full, with the rest retrieved from reference TRBV7-9 and TRBJ1-2, is DTGVSQNPRHKITKRGQNVTFRCDPISEHNRLYWYRQTLGQGPEFLTYFQNEAQLEKSRLLSDRFSAERPKGSFSTLEIQRTEQGDSAMYLCASSLEAPNSGEDGYTFGSGTRLTVV.

The V call is TRBV30, the J call TRBJ1-5, with TRBD1 identical over 8 bases. Germline assignment: CDR1 GTSNPN and CDR2 SVGIG (reference sequence). The V segment lost 0 bases and the J segment 4 bases; nucleotides outside the gene matches: 2. This CDR3 has 14 amino acids. The CDR3 DNA sequence: TGTGCCTGGAGTGTAGGGACAGGTAATCAGCCCCAGCATTTT. Translating it yields CAWSVGTGNQPQHF. The full variable domain, completed using reference TRBV30 and TRBJ1-5, is SQTIHQWPATLVQPVGSPLSLECTVEGTSNPNLYWYRQAAGRGLQLLFYSVGIGQISSEVPQNLSASRPQDRQFILSSKKLLLSDSGFYLCAWSVGTGNQPQHFGDGTRLSIL.

The chain carries TRBV4-3 and TRBJ2-4, with 9 nucleotides matching TRBD2. CDR1 and CDR2 (germline): LGHNA, YSLEER. With 4 bases clipped from V and 8 bases from J, the junction kept 9 bases outside the gene matches. CDR3 length: 15 residues. The CDR3 here is CASSRIAGDNHIQYF. Here the CDR3 DNA reads TGCGCCAGCAGCCGGATAGCGGGAGACAACCACATTCAGTACTTC.

V is TRBV19 and J is TRBJ2-7, with 9 positions matching TRBD2. The CDR3 is made up of 11 amino acids. Germline assignment: CDR1 LNHDA and CDR2 SQIVND (reference sequence). V gave up 11 bases and J gave up 2 bases; unmatched junction bases: 1. CDR3 protein: CALAGTYEQYF. The CDR3 bases are TGTGCCCTAGCGGGAACCTACGAGCAGTACTTC.

The CDR3 nucleotides read TGTGCCAGCAGTTGGAGGGGCGGTGGCGAGCAGTACTTC. Residues: CASSWRGGGEQYF. This chain uses TRBV6-5 with TRBJ2-7, with D possibly being TRBD2 (6 bases). Trimming took 4 bases from V and 6 from J, leaving 13 bases between them. CDR1 is MNHEY, CDR2 SVGAGI, per germline. The CDR3 covers 13 residues.

This chain connects TRBV7-2 to TRBJ1-2; 7 nucleotides match TRBD1. Germline trimming cut 4 bases from V and 8 bases from J; bases unmatched to any gene: 13. The CDR3 runs 15 residues. Germline CDR1 SGHTA, CDR2 FQGNSA. The DNA of the CDR3 is TGTGCCAGCAGCTCGCAAATGGAGGGGGCGGGGGGCTACACCTTC. This sequence encodes CASSSQMEGAGGYTF.

The J gene is TRBJ2-5, the V gene TRBV27; D perhaps matches TRBD1 (6 bases). Looked up from germline, CDR1 is MNHEY and CDR2 is SMNVEV (reference sequence). V was shortened by 3 bases and J by 5 bases, with 16 bases between the two germline ends. CDR3 size: 15 residues. CDR3 nucleotides: TGTGCCAGCAGTTTGTACAGGGCTTCTGGGGAGACCCAGTACTTC. Protein: CASSLYRASGETQYF.

This rearrangement joins TRBV18 to TRBJ1-2; a weak D match, TRBD1 (6 bases). V was shortened by 6 bases and J by 3 bases, with 20 bases between the two germline ends. This CDR3 has 16 residues. Germline-derived CDR1 and CDR2 are KGHSH and LQKENI. The CDR3 coding sequence is TGTGCCAGCTCCCAATCGTTGCGTTCAGGGGACTATGGCTACACCTTC. Its translation is CASSQSLRSGDYGYTF.

V usage is TRBV28 and J usage is TRBJ2-1, with 7 bases that match TRBD2. The V gene end was trimmed by 5 bases and the J gene end by 4 bases; junction bases not matched to a gene: 8. Germline V CDR1 and CDR2: MDHEN, SYDVKM. This CDR3 has 15 residues. As DNA, the CDR3 is TGTGCCAGCAGTCCCCGCGGGAGCCCTTACAATGAGCAGTTCTTC. Its translation: CASSPRGSPYNEQFF.